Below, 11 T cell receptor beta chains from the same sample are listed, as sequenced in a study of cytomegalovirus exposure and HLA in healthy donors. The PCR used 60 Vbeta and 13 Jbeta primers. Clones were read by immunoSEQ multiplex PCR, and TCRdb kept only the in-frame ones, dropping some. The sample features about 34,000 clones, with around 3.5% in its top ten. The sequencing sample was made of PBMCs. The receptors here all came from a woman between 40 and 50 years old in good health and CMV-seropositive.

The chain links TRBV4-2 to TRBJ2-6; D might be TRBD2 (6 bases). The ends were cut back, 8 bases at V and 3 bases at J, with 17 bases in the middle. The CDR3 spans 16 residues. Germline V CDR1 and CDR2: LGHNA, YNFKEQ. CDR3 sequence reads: CASREAGRSGANVLTF. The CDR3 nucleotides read TGTGCCAGCCGCGAGGCGGGACGGAGTGGGGCCAACGTCCTGACTTTC.

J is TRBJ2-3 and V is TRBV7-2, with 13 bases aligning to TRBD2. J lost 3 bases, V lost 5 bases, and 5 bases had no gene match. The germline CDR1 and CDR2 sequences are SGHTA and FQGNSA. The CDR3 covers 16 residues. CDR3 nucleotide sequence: TGTGCCAGCAGCCCAGGGACTAGCGGGATGACAGATACGCAGTATTTT. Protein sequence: CASSPGTSGMTDTQYF.

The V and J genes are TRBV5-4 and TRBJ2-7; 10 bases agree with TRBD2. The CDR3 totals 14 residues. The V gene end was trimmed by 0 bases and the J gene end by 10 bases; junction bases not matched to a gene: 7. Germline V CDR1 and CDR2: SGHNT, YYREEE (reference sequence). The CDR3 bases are TGTGCCAGCAGCTTGGAAGGACTAGCGGCCTCTCAGTACTTC. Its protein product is CASSLEGLAASQYF.

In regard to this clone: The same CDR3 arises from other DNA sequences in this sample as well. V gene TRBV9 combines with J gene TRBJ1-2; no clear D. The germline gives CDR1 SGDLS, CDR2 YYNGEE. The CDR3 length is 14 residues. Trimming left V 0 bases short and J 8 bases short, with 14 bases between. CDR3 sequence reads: CASSVEVGRGGYTF. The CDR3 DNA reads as TGTGCCAGCAGCGTAGAGGTAGGGCGGGGAGGCTACACCTTC.

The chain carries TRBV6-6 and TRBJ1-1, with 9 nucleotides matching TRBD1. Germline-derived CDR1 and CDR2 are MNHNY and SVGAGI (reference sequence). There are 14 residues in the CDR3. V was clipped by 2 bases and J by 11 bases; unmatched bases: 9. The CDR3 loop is CASSYGTGYPRAFF. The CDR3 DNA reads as TGTGCCAGCAGTTACGGGACAGGGTACCCTAGGGCTTTCTTT.

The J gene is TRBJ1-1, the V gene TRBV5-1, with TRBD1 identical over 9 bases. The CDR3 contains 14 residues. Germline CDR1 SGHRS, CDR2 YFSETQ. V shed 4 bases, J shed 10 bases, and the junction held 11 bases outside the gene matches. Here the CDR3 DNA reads TGCGCCAGCAGCCCGCCGGGACAGGGTTTTTCAGCTTTCTTT. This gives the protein CASSPPGQGFSAFF.

The CDR3 bases are TGTGCCAGCCGCCCTAGACTGAGTTCCTCTGGAAACACCATATATTTT. Protein sequence: CASRPRLSSSGNTIYF. The gene calls are TRBV6-6 and TRBJ1-3; D unclear. The CDR3 contains 16 residues. Between the trimmed V and J ends, which lost 8 bases and 0 bases, there was a span of 17 bases. In germline, CDR1 is MNHNY, CDR2 SVGAGI (reference sequence).

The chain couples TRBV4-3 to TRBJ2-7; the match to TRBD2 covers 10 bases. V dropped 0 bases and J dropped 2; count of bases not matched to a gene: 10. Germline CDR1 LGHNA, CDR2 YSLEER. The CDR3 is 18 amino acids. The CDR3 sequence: CASSQDLEREGSAYEQYF. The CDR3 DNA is TGCGCCAGCAGCCAAGATCTGGAGCGGGAGGGAAGCGCCTACGAGCAGTACTTC.

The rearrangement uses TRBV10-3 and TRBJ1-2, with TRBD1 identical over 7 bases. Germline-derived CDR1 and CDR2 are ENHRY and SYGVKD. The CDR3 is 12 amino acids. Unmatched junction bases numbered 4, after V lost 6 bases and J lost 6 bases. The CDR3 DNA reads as TGTGCCATCAGCAGACAGGGTCATGGCTACACCTTC. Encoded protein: CAISRQGHGYTF.

CDR3 nucleotides: TGTGCCTGGAGCCCTAGGGGATACAAACGCCCCTTCTCCTACGAGCAGTACTTC. Translation: CAWSPRGYKRPFSYEQYF. The chain joins TRBV30 to TRBJ2-7, with D perhaps TRBD1 (5 bases). The CDR3 loop spans 18 amino acids. The V and J ends lost 3 bases and 0 bases respectively, with 24 bases between them. Per germline, CDR1 GTSNPN and CDR2 SVGIG (reference sequence).

The DNA of the CDR3 is TGTGCCAGCACCTTGGGCACTTCCTACGAGCAGTACTTC. Protein: CASTLGTSYEQYF. The chain uses TRBV11-1 and TRBJ2-7; D ambiguous. Germline assignment: CDR1 SGHAT and CDR2 FQDESV (reference sequence). CDR3 length: 13 amino acids. Trimming pared 7 bases from V and 1 base from J, leaving 11 bases between.